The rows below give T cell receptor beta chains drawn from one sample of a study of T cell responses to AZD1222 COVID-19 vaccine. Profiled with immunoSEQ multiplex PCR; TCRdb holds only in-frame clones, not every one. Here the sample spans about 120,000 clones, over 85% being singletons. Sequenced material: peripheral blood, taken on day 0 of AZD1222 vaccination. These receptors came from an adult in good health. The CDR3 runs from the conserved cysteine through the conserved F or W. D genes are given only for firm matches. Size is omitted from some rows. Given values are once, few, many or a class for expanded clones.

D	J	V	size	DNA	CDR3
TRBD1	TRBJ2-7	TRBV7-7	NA	TGTGCCAGCAGCATCGGACAGGGGCCAGCCTACGAGCAGTACTTC	CASSIGQGPAYEQYF
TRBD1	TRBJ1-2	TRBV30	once	TGTGCCTGGAGTGTAGGGACAGTTACCTATGGCTACACCTTC	CAWSVGTVTYGYTF
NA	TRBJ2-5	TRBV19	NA	TGTGCCAGTAGTATTTCAGGGGACCAAGAGACCCAGTACTTC	CASSISGDQETQYF
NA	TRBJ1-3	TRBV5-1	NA	TGCGCCAGCAGCGGGGGACAAAACTCTGGAAACACCATATATTTT	CASSGGQNSGNTIYF
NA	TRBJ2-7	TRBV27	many	TGTGCCAGCAGCTACCAGGGGGAGGGTTACGAGCAGTACTTC	CASSYQGEGYEQYF
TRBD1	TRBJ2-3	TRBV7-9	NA	TGTGCCAGCAGCCAGACAGGGATTAGCACAGATACGCAGTATTTT	CASSQTGISTDTQYF
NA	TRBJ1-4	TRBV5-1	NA	TGCGCCAGCAGCTTTGGGACGTCAACTAATGAAAAACTGTTTTTT	CASSFGTSTNEKLFF
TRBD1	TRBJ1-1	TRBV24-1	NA	TGTGCCACCAGTAGACAGGGGGACACTGAAGCTTTCTTT	CATSRQGDTEAFF
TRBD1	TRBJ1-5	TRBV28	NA	TGTGCCAGCAGTCTTCAGGGGGCCTGGCAGCCCCAGCATTTT	CASSLQGAWQPQHF
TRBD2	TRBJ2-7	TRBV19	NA	TGTGCCAGTAGTGGGGGGGGAGCCTACGAGCAGTACTTC	CASSGGGAYEQYF
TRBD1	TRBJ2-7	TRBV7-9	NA	TGTGCCAGCAGCTCTTCACAGGGGGCCCCAGGGGGTGAGCAGTACTTC	CASSSSQGAPGGEQYF
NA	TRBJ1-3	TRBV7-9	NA	TGTGCCAGCAGCCGAGGGGACTTCTCCCTTGGAAACACCATATATTTT	CASSRGDFSLGNTIYF
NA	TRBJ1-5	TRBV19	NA	TGTGCCAGTAGATTGGGGAATCAGCCCCAGCATTTT	CASRLGNQPQHF
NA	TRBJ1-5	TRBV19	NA	TGTGCCAGTAGTATACAGGGGAGCAATCAGCCCCAGCATTTT	CASSIQGSNQPQHF
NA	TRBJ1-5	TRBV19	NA	TGTGCCAGTAGTACGGGGACCATAAGTCAGCCCCAGCATTTT	CASSTGTISQPQHF
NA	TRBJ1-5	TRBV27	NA	TGTGCCAGCAGATCTCTGTATTCGGGCAATCAGCCCCAGCATTTT	CASRSLYSGNQPQHF
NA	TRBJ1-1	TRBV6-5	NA	TGTGCCAGCAGTTACTCTTTGGGTAAAAACACTGAAGCTTTCTTT	CASSYSLGKNTEAFF
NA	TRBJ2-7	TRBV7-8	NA	TGTGCCAGCAGTCAGAACAGGGACCACTACGAGCAGTACTTC	CASSQNRDHYEQYF
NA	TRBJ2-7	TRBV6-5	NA	TGTGCCAGCAGGAAGGACTCCTACGAGCAGTACTTC	CASRKDSYEQYF
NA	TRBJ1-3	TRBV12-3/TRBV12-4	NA	TGTGCCAGCAGTTTAGGTCAGACAAGCGCCATATATTTT	CASSLGQTSAIYF
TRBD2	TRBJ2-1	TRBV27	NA	TGTGCCAGCAGTTTTCGCGGGGGGGGAGGGAATGAGCAGTTCTTC	CASSFRGGGGNEQFF